This TCR beta chain was identified in a study of T cells in Graves' hyperthyroidism and ophthalmopathy. Study-wide results and limits: The authors' 13 V-J model separated ophthalmopathy from stable hyperthyroidism.

The CDR3 length is 11 residues. Germline V gene lookup returns CDR1 MNHEY and CDR2 SVGEGT. V dropped 6 bases and J dropped 6 bases, with 8 bases sitting between them. This clonotype was seen many times. The antigen remains undetermined. The CDR3 regions of TCR beta were amplified from RNA transcripts. HTBI primers drove first-round RT-PCR of the TCR CDR3. TCRdb recomputed calls from the multiplex PCR reads with MiXCR, one row per CDR3 protein. There are some 600,000 distinct CDR3 sequences in the sample; approximately 13% occur only once, and around 5.4% lies in the top ten. The genes are TRBV6-2 or TRBV6-3 and TRBJ1-2; D ambiguous. Sequenced sample: blood. This sequence was found in a woman between 25 and 40 years old with Graves' hyperthyroidism that later progressed to Graves' ophthalmopathy. As DNA, the CDR3 is TGTGCCAGCAGCCTCAATAATGGCTACACCTTC. As protein: CASSLNNGYTF.